The 29 T cell receptor beta chains presented below share a single source sample, sequenced in a study of blood T cell repertoires in COVID-19. Sequencing was performed with immunoSEQ multiplex PCR; in TCRdb, only in-frame clones are kept and a portion is missing. The table records about 150,000 clones, over 75% of them present only once. The sample was peripheral blood. The receptors stem from a woman in her fifties or sixties with acute or convalescent COVID-19.

V is TRBV5-4 and J is TRBJ1-5; TRBD1 matches 7 bases. The germline gives CDR1 SGHNT, CDR2 YYREEE (reference sequence). V shed 2 bases and J 0 bases; nucleotides not matched to a gene: 11. CDR3 length equals 18 residues. The CDR3: CASSFEGGQYASNQPQHF. CDR3 sequence (DNA): TGTGCCAGCAGCTTCGAAGGGGGCCAATATGCTAGCAATCAGCCCCAGCATTTT.

This rearrangement joins TRBV6-5 to TRBJ2-1; 8 bases are shared with TRBD2. CDR3 length equals 15 residues. Trimming at V came to 8 bases and at J to 1 base, leaving 7 bases not matched to a gene. The germline V gene encodes CDR1 MNHEY and CDR2 SVGAGI. The CDR3 loop is CASGVAGLSYNEQFF. For the CDR3, the DNA is TGTGCCAGCGGGGTAGCGGGACTATCCTACAATGAGCAGTTCTTC.

This chain links TRBV6-2 or TRBV6-3 with TRBJ1-4; D is undetermined. The CDR3 loop spans 14 amino acids. CDR1 is MNHEY, CDR2 SVGEGT, per germline. The V gene lost 7 bases and the J gene lost 5 bases, with 14 bases spanning the gap. CDR3 sequence: CASTPEERNEKLFF. The DNA of the CDR3 is TGTGCCAGCACCCCTGAGGAGAGGAATGAAAAACTGTTTTTT.

This clone was observed once. The V gene is TRBV7-3, the J gene TRBJ1-1; D possibly corresponds to TRBD1 (5 bases). The length of the CDR3 is 14 residues. V was clipped by 5 bases and J by 1 base, with 11 bases between them. Germline CDR1 SGHTA, CDR2 FQGTGA. CDR3 loop: CASSSTGQNTEAFF. The DNA for the CDR3 is TGTGCCAGCAGCAGCACAGGCCAGAACACTGAAGCTTTCTTT.

The chain has TRBV19 and TRBJ2-3; D gene unclear. V dropped 6 bases and J dropped 1 base, with 8 bases sitting between them. The CDR3 is made up of 13 amino acids. CDR1 LNHDA and CDR2 SQIVND come from the germline V gene (reference sequence). The CDR3 sequence is CASSTERTDTQYF. The CDR3 region has the DNA TGTGCCAGTAGCACAGAGCGCACAGATACGCAGTATTTT.

This clone appeared a single time. V gene TRBV27 combines with J gene TRBJ2-7; TRBD2 aligns across 10 bases. The CDR3 loop spans 16 amino acids. V dropped 4 bases and J dropped 5; count of bases not matched to a gene: 11. Germline CDR1 and CDR2: MNHEY and SMNVEV (reference sequence). The CDR3 coding sequence is TGTGCCAGCAGTTCCTTTAGCGGGGGGCCCTACCACGAGCAGTACTTC. Its translation: CASSSFSGGPYHEQYF.

The chain couples TRBV7-9 to TRBJ1-5; D remains ambiguous. The ends were cut back, 6 bases at V and 7 bases at J, with 13 bases in the middle. Germline assignment: CDR1 SEHNR and CDR2 FQNEAQ (reference sequence). The CDR3 covers 13 residues. DNA for the CDR3: TGTGCCAGCAGTTCCTCAGGTGAACAGCCCCAGCATTTT. As protein: CASSSSGEQPQHF.

This chain joins TRBV29-1 and TRBJ1-1; 8 bases line up with TRBD1. The germline gives CDR1 SQVTM, CDR2 ANQGSEA. The CDR3 runs to 14 residues. V lost 0 bases to trimming and J lost 10 bases; unmatched junction nucleotides: 10. The CDR3: CSVEEADRGRRAFF. In DNA, the CDR3 is TGCAGCGTTGAAGAGGCCGACAGGGGCCGGCGAGCTTTCTTT.

The chain has TRBV25-1 and TRBJ1-1, with no clear D. The CDR3 runs to 13 residues. With 2 bases removed from V and 1 base from J, the gap between germline ends came to 5 bases. Germline V gene lookup returns CDR1 MGHDK and CDR2 SYGVNS. CDR3 nucleotide sequence: TGTGCCAGCAGTGAAATCGGGAACACTGAAGCTTTCTTT. Translation gives CASSEIGNTEAFF.

The rearrangement joins TRBV24-1 to TRBJ2-7, with TRBD1 as a possible D gene (6 bases). Germline loops: CDR1 KGHDR, CDR2 SFDVKD. This CDR3 spans 12 amino acids. V lost 4 bases to trimming and J lost 13 bases, with 16 bases between them. The CDR3 protein is CATSDSRGLSYF. The CDR3 DNA follows: TGTGCCACCAGTGACTCCAGGGGTCTGAGCTACTTC.

This rearrangement joins TRBV19 to TRBJ1-2, with a tentative D call TRBD1 (5 bases). V was clipped by 3 bases and J by 1 base, with 12 bases between them. The CDR3 spans 15 residues. The germline V gene has CDR1 LNHDA and CDR2 SQIVND (reference sequence). The CDR3 sequence: CASSILGHDNYGYTF. For the CDR3, the DNA is TGTGCCAGTAGTATTCTGGGGCACGATAACTATGGCTACACCTTC. Based on the CDR3 plus reference TRBV19 and TRBJ1-2, the full variable domain is DGGITQSPKYLFRKEGQNVTLSCEQNLNHDAMYWYRQDPGQGLRLIYYSQIVNDFQKGDIAEGYSVSREKKESFPLTVTSAQKNPTAFYLCASSILGHDNYGYTFGSGTRLTVV.

The V gene is TRBV5-8, the J gene TRBJ2-7; perhaps TRBD1 as D (6 bases). This CDR3 region has 11 residues. Trimming removed 7 bases at V and 5 bases at J, with 10 bases between. Germline values: CDR1 SGHTS, CDR2 YDEGEE. CDR3 amino acids: CASRGDNEQYF. For the CDR3, the DNA is TGTGCCAGCCGAGGGGACAACGAGCAGTACTTC.

This chain connects TRBV11-2 to TRBJ1-3; 8 bases map to TRBD1. Losses at the gene ends were 3 bases for V and 0 bases for J; bases not matched to a gene: 1. Germline CDR1 is SGHAT and CDR2 is FQNNGV. The CDR3 totals 15 residues. CDR3 in amino acids: CASSFTGGSGNTIYF. The DNA for the CDR3 is TGTGCCAGCAGCTTTACAGGGGGCTCTGGAAACACCATATATTTT.

The chain carries TRBV6-1 and TRBJ1-2, with TRBD1 as a possible D gene (5 bases). Germline V gene lookup returns CDR1 MNHNS and CDR2 SASEGT. V lost 3 bases to trimming and J lost 5 bases, with 10 bases between them. The CDR3 runs to 13 residues. CDR3 loop: CASSDWQGYGYTF. The CDR3 nucleotides are TGTGCCAGCAGTGATTGGCAGGGTTATGGCTACACCTTC.

This clone has just one count. CDR3: CSVEETGRGTLGEAFF. CDR3 DNA: TGCAGCGTTGAAGAGACGGGGCGGGGGACACTCGGGGAAGCTTTCTTT. The V call is TRBV29-1, the J call TRBJ1-1; tentatively, D is TRBD1 (6 bases). The CDR3 has 16 amino acids. CDR1 and CDR2 from the germline V gene are SQVTM and ANQGSEA. The ends were cut back, 0 bases at V and 8 bases at J, with 22 bases in the middle. The variable domain in full, with the rest retrieved from reference TRBV29-1 and TRBJ1-1, is SAVISQKPSRDICQRGTSLTIQCQVDSQVTMMFWYRQQPGQSLTLIATANQGSEATYESGFVIDKFPISRPNLTFSTLTVSNMSPEDSSIYLCSVEETGRGTLGEAFFGQGTRLTVV.

As regards this clone: Just one base apart from a much larger clone, this may be a read error. The V gene is TRBV27, the J gene TRBJ2-7; D not resolved. The CDR3 sequence is 11 residues long. Deletions cut 3 bases from V and 6 bases from J, with 6 bases between. Germline values: CDR1 MNHEY, CDR2 SMNVEV (reference sequence). CDR3: CASSFGGEQYF. Here the CDR3 DNA reads TGTGCCAGCAGTTTCGGCGGCGAGCAGTACTTC.

The chain carries TRBV9 and TRBJ2-7; 7 nucleotides match TRBD1. The V gene's germline CDR1 is SGDLS and CDR2 YYNGEE. The CDR3 has 14 amino acids. V dropped 2 bases and J dropped 0; count of bases not matched to a gene: 2. The CDR3: CASSVGQLSYEQYF. The CDR3 DNA reads TGTGCCAGCAGCGTGGGACAGCTCTCCTACGAGCAGTACTTC. The full variable domain, completed using reference TRBV9 and TRBJ2-7, is DSGVTQTPKHLITATGQRVTLRCSPRSGDLSVYWYQQSLDQGLQFLIQYYNGEERAKGNILERFSAQQFPDLHSELNLSSLELGDSALYFCASSVGQLSYEQYFGPGTRLTVT.

This chain joins TRBV11-2 and TRBJ1-1; no reliable D call. Trimming left V 3 bases short and J 4 bases short, with 12 bases between. The CDR3 runs to 14 residues. The germline gives CDR1 SGHAT, CDR2 FQNNGV. The CDR3 loop is CASSFMGDPTEAFF. CDR3 DNA sequence: TGTGCCAGCAGCTTCATGGGAGACCCCACTGAAGCTTTCTTT.

The chain links TRBV18 to TRBJ1-2; a possible D gene is TRBD1 (6 bases). The CDR3 extends over 13 amino acids. Germline V gives CDR1 KGHSH, CDR2 LQKENI. V was clipped by 2 bases and J by 7 bases, with 11 bases between them. CDR3 sequence reads: CASSPAQGSGYTF. Here the CDR3 DNA reads TGTGCCAGCTCACCAGCACAGGGCTCTGGCTACACCTTC. The full variable domain, in which reference TRBV18 and TRBJ1-2 provide the parts outside the CDR3, is NAGVMQNPRHLVRRRGQEARLRCSPMKGHSHVYWYRQLPEEGLKFMVYLQKENIIDESGMPKERFSAEFPKEGPSILRIQQVVRGDSAAYFCASSPAQGSGYTFGSGTRLTVV.

The chain links TRBV18 to TRBJ2-7; the D gene is possibly TRBD1 (6 bases). CDR1 and CDR2 from the germline V gene are KGHSH and LQKENI. The V and J ends lost 5 bases and 2 bases respectively, with 13 bases between them. CDR3 length: 14 amino acids. The CDR3 reads CASSMGASTYEQYF. CDR3 coding DNA: TGTGCCAGCTCAATGGGGGCTTCCACCTACGAGCAGTACTTC.

The chain recombines TRBV6-5 with TRBJ1-5, with D perhaps TRBD1 (5 bases). CDR3 size: 14 residues. Germline values: CDR1 MNHEY, CDR2 SVGAGI. Trimming took off 7 bases at V and 0 bases at J, with 10 bases between the two ends. CDR3 sequence reads: CASTGHYSNQPQHF. CDR3 sequence (DNA): TGTGCCAGCACTGGACACTATAGCAATCAGCCCCAGCATTTT.

The V and J genes are TRBV10-3 and TRBJ1-6; TRBD1 aligns across 7 bases. Losses at the gene ends were 5 bases for V and 7 bases for J; bases not matched to a gene: 5. The CDR3 is 14 amino acids. Looked up from germline, CDR1 is ENHRY and CDR2 is SYGVKD. The DNA of the CDR3 is TGTGCCATCAGTCCCGGGACAGAAAATTCACCCCTCCACTTT. This encodes CAISPGTENSPLHF.

The V call is TRBV9, the J call TRBJ2-5, with TRBD1 as a possible D gene (6 bases). V shed 0 bases and J shed 6 bases, with 9 bases lying between them. The CDR3 covers 13 residues. The germline CDR1 and CDR2 sequences are SGDLS and YYNGEE. CDR3 sequence reads: CASSVGGGKTQYF. The CDR3 nucleotides are TGTGCCAGCAGCGTAGGAGGGGGAAAGACCCAGTACTTC.

Points on this clone: Other DNA sequences in this sample translate to the same CDR3. The rearrangement joins TRBV6-1 to TRBJ1-6; a weak D match, TRBD1 (5 bases). CDR3 length: 15 residues. V shed 3 bases and J shed 10 bases, with 16 bases lying between them. Germline V gene lookup returns CDR1 MNHNS and CDR2 SASEGT. DNA for the CDR3: TGTGCCAGCAGTGAGGGTGCCAGGGCTGTATCACCCCTCCACTTT. Its translation is CASSEGARAVSPLHF.

CDR3 sequence: CASSPLELAGGPGGRNEQFF. The CDR3 DNA reads TGTGCCAGCTCACCCCTCGAGCTAGCGGGGGGCCCCGGAGGTAGGAATGAGCAGTTCTTC. The J gene is TRBJ2-1, the V gene TRBV18; TRBD2 matches at 11 bases. The germline gives CDR1 KGHSH, CDR2 LQKENI. J was trimmed by 7 bases and V by 3 bases; bases with no gene match: 20. The CDR3 is 20 amino acids.

V gene TRBV7-8 combines with J gene TRBJ2-5, with D possibly TRBD1 on 5 matching bases. V dropped 4 bases and J dropped 5 bases, with 14 bases sitting between them. Germline V gene data show CDR1 as SGHVS and CDR2 as FQNEAQ. CDR3 size: 14 residues. The CDR3 reads CASSSWGDSETQYF. The DNA of the CDR3 is TGTGCCAGCAGCTCCTGGGGCGATTCGGAGACCCAGTACTTC.

The chain joins TRBV6-5 to TRBJ1-2, with D perhaps matching TRBD1 (6 bases). Trimming took off 0 bases at V and 4 bases at J, with 15 bases between the two ends. The V gene's germline CDR1 is MNHEY and CDR2 SVGAGI. This CDR3 is 16 amino acids long. The chain's CDR3 is CASSYSLDSSSYGYTF. CDR3 nucleotides: TGTGCCAGCAGTTACTCGCTGGACAGCTCATCCTATGGCTACACCTTC.

V usage is TRBV6-5 and J usage is TRBJ2-7; D perhaps matches TRBD2 (6 bases). The CDR3 runs 15 residues. Trimming shortened V by 2 bases and J by 3 bases, and 14 bases separated the two germline ends. The germline CDR1 and CDR2 sequences are MNHEY and SVGAGI. CDR3 protein: CASSYRGGVGYEQYF. The CDR3 nucleotides are TGTGCCAGCAGTTACAGGGGAGGAGTTGGCTACGAGCAGTACTTC.

This chain links TRBV7-3 with TRBJ2-7; 8 nucleotides match TRBD1. V lost 2 bases and J lost 6; bases outside the gene matches: 6. This CDR3 contains 14 residues. The germline V gene has CDR1 SGHTA and CDR2 FQGTGA. The CDR3 protein is CASSLEGTGSEQYF. CDR3 sequence (DNA): TGTGCCAGCAGCTTAGAAGGGACAGGCTCCGAGCAGTACTTC.